Shown below are 6 T cell receptor beta chains from a single sample sequenced in a study of cytomegalovirus exposure and HLA in healthy donors (TCRdb year 2017). The library was produced with the immunoSEQ multiplex PCR assay. A mixture of 60 forward primers for TCR Vbeta segments and 13 reverse primers for TCR Jbeta segments was used in the multiplex PCR. TCRdb retrieved this table from immuneACCESS and kept in-frame rearrangements only. Not all clones are present; in checked studies, unresolved V genes account for under half, and no reason is known for the remainder. Present in this sample are some 97,000 clones, around 75% of which were seen just once. 4% to 5.5% of the sample belongs to the ten largest clones. Input material: PBMCs. The origin of the receptors is a woman aged 18-35 years in good health and CMV-seropositive.

This chain links TRBV6-5 with TRBJ2-3; D remains ambiguous. Looked up from germline, CDR1 is MNHEY and CDR2 is SVGAGI. The CDR3 has 14 residues. Between the trimmed V and J ends, which lost 0 bases and 4 bases, there was a span of 8 bases. The CDR3 is CASSYSRQPDTQYF. Written as DNA, the CDR3 is TGTGCCAGCAGTTACTCGAGACAACCAGATACGCAGTATTTT.

V usage is TRBV6-4 and J usage is TRBJ2-7, with a possible D match to TRBD2 (5 bases). The ends were cut back, 3 bases at V and 0 bases at J, with 15 bases in the middle. The CDR3 has 16 residues. Germline V gene lookup returns CDR1 MRHNA and CDR2 SNTAGT. The CDR3 here is CASSEPASCSSYEQYF. DNA of the CDR3: TGTGCCAGCAGTGAACCGGCTAGCTGTAGCTCCTACGAGCAGTACTTC.

This clone was seen only once. The chain joins TRBV19 to TRBJ1-1, with 9 bases aligning to TRBD1. This CDR3 has 15 residues. The trim removed 3 bases at V and 4 bases at J, leaving 6 bases unmatched. The germline V gene has CDR1 LNHDA and CDR2 SQIVND (reference sequence). The CDR3 sequence is CASSMRDRAGTEAFF. CDR3 bases: TGTGCCAGTAGTATGAGGGACAGGGCGGGCACTGAAGCTTTCTTT. The whole variable domain, filled in from reference TRBV19 and TRBJ1-1, reads DGGITQSPKYLFRKEGQNVTLSCEQNLNHDAMYWYRQDPGQGLRLIYYSQIVNDFQKGDIAEGYSVSREKKESFPLTVTSAQKNPTAFYLCASSMRDRAGTEAFFGQGTRLTVV.

The chain is built from TRBV18 and TRBJ1-5, with TRBD1 matching 7 bases. Germline lookup yields CDR1 KGHSH and CDR2 LQKENI. CDR3 length equals 15 residues. Unmatched junction bases numbered 4, after V lost 3 bases and J lost 2 bases. The CDR3 sequence: CASSPQGQGNQPQHF. For the CDR3, the DNA is TGTGCCAGCTCACCCCAAGGACAGGGCAATCAGCCCCAGCATTTT. Variable domain in full (rest from reference TRBV18 and TRBJ1-5): NAGVMQNPRHLVRRRGQEARLRCSPMKGHSHVYWYRQLPEEGLKFMVYLQKENIIDESGMPKERFSAEFPKEGPSILRIQQVVRGDSAAYFCASSPQGQGNQPQHFGDGTRLSIL.

A word on this clone: This specimen includes other DNA sequences encoding the same CDR3. The rearrangement uses TRBV27 and TRBJ2-2; D uncertain. The CDR3 runs 12 residues. Germline CDR1 is MNHEY and CDR2 is SMNVEV (reference sequence). The germline V and J ends were trimmed by 3 bases and 6 bases, with 5 bases remaining between them. CDR3 DNA: TGTGCCAGCAGTTTGCGGTCCGGGGAGCTGTTTTTT. It is translated as CASSLRSGELFF.

This clone came up once. DNA of the CDR3: TGTGCCAGCAGCCAAGAAGGGACAGGGAAGGTCTATGGCTACACCTTC. Translating gives CASSQEGTGKVYGYTF. V is TRBV4-2 and J is TRBJ1-2; 9 bases agree with TRBD1. The CDR3 is 16 amino acids. The germline V gene encodes CDR1 LGHNA and CDR2 YNFKEQ. The V and J ends lost 0 bases and 4 bases, in that order; junction bases with no gene match: 6.